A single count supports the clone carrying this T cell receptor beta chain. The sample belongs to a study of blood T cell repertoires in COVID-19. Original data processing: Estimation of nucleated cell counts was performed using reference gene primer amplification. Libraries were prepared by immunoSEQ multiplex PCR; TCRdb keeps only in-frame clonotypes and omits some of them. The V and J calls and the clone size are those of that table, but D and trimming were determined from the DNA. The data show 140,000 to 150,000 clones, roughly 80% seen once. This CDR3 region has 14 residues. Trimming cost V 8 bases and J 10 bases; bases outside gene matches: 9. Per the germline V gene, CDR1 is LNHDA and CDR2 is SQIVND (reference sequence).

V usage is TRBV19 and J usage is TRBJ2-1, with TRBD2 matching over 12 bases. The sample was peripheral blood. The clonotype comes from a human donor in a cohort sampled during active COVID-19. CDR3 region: CASRPSGGAREQFF. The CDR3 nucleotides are TGTGCCAGTCGCCCTAGCGGGGGGGCCCGCGAGCAGTTCTTC.